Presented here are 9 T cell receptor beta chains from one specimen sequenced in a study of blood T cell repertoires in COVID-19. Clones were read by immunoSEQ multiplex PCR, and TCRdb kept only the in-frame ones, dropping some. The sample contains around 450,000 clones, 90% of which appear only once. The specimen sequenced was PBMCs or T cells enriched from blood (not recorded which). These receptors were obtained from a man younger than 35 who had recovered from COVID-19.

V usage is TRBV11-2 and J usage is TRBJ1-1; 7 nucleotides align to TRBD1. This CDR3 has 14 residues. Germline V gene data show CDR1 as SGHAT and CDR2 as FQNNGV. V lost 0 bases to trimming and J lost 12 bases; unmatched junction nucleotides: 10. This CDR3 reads CASSLDTFRGSTFF. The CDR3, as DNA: TGTGCCAGCAGCTTAGATACGTTCAGGGGGTCAACTTTCTTT. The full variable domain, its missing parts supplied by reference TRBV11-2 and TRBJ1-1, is EAGVAQSPRYKIIEKRQSVAFWCNPISGHATLYWYQQILGQGPKLLIQFQNNGVVDDSQLPKDRFSAERLKGVDSTLKIQPAKLEDSAVYLCASSLDTFRGSTFFGQGTRLTVV.

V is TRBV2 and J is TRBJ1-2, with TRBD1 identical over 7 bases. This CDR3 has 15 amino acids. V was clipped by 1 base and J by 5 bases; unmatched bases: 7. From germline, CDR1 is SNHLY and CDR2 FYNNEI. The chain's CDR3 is CASSEGGGGRYGYTF. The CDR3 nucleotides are TGTGCCAGCAGTGAAGGAGGGGGCGGAAGGTATGGCTACACCTTC.

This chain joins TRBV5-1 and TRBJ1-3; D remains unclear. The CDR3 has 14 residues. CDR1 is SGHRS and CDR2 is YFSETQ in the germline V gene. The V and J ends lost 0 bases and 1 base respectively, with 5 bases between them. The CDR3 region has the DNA TGCGCCAGCAGCTTGGAGCCATCTGGAAACACCATATATTTT. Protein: CASSLEPSGNTIYF.

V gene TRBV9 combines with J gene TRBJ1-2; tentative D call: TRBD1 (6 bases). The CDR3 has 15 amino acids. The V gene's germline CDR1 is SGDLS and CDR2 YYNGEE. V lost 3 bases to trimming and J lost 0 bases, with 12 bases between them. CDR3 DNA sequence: TGTGCCAGCAGCGCCCGACAGGCAACTAACTATGGCTACACCTTC. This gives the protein CASSARQATNYGYTF.

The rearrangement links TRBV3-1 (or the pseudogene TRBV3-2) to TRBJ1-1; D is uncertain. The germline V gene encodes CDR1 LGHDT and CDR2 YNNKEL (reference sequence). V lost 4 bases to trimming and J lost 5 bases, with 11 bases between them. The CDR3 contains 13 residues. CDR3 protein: CASSPVPGTEAFF. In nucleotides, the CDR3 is TGTGCCAGCAGCCCGGTACCGGGGACTGAAGCTTTCTTT.

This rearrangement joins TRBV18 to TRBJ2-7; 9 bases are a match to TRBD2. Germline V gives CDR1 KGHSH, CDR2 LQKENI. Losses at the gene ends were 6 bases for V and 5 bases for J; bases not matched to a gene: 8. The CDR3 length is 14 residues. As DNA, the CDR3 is TGTGCCAGCTCGGCCGGACTAGCGTCGAACGAGCAGTACTTC. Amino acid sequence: CASSAGLASNEQYF.

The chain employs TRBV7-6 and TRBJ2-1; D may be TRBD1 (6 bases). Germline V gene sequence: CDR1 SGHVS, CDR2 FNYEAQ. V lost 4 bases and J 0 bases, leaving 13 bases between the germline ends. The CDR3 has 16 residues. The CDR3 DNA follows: TGTGCCAGCAGCTGCCGGGACACCCTCTCCTACAATGAGCAGTTCTTC. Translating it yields CASSCRDTLSYNEQFF.

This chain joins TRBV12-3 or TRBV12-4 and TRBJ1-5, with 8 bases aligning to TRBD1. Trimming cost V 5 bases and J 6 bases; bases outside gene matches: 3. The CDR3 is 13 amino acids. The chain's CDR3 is CASSPGGFQPQHF. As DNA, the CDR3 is TGTGCCAGCAGTCCAGGGGGCTTTCAGCCCCAGCATTTT.

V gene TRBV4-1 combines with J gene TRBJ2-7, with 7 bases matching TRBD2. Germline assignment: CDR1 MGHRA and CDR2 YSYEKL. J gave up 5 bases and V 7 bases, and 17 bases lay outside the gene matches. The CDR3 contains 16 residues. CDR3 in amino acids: CASTPRLGGGWNEQYF. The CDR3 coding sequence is TGCGCCAGCACCCCCCGGTTGGGGGGGGGATGGAACGAGCAGTACTTC.